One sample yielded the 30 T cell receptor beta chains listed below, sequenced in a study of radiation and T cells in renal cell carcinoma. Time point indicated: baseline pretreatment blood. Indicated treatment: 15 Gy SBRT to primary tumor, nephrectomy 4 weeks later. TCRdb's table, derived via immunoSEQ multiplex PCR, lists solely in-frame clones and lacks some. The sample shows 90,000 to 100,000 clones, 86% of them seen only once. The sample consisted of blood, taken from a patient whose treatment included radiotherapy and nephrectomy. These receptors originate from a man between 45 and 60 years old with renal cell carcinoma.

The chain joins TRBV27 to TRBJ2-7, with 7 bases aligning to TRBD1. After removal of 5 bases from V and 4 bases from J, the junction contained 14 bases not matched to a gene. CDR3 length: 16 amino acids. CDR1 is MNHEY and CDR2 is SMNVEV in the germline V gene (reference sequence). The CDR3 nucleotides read TGTGCCAGCAGTCCAGTAGGGGGCAGGGTTGGGTACGAGCAGTACTTC. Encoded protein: CASSPVGGRVGYEQYF.

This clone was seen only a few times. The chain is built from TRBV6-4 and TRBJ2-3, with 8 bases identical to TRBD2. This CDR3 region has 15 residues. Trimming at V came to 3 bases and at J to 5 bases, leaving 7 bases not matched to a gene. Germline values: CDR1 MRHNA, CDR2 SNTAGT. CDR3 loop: CASSESAGEKDTQYF. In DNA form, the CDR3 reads TGTGCCAGCAGTGAATCAGCGGGAGAGAAAGATACGCAGTATTTT.

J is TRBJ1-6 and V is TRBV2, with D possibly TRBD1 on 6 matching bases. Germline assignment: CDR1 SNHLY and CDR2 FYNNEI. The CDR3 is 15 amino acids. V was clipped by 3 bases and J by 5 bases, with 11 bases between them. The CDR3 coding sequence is TGTGCCAGCAGTGACAGGGGACTTAATAATTCACCCCTCCACTTT. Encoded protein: CASSDRGLNNSPLHF.

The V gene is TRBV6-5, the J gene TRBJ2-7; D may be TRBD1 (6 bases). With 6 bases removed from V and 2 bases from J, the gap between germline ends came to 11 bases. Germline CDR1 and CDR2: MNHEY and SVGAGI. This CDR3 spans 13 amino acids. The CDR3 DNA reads TGTGCCAGCAGCAACTCAGGGGCCTACGAGCAGTACTTC. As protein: CASSNSGAYEQYF.

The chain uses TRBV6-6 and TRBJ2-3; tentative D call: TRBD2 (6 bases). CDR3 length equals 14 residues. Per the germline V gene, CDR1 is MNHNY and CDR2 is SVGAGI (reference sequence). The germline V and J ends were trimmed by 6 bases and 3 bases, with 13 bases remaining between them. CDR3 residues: CASRSTSETDTQYF. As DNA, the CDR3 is TGTGCCAGCAGGTCGACTAGTGAGACAGATACGCAGTATTTT.

CDR3 region: CASSRGQVNTGELFF. As DNA, the CDR3 is TGTGCCAGTAGTAGGGGACAGGTGAACACCGGGGAGCTGTTTTTT. The chain combines TRBV19 with TRBJ2-2, with 8 bases fitting TRBD1. From germline, CDR1 is LNHDA and CDR2 SQIVND (reference sequence). This CDR3 comprises 15 residues. After removal of 4 bases from V and 1 base from J, the junction contained 2 bases not matched to a gene. Full variable domain (remainder filled in from reference TRBV19 and TRBJ2-2): DGGITQSPKYLFRKEGQNVTLSCEQNLNHDAMYWYRQDPGQGLRLIYYSQIVNDFQKGDIAEGYSVSREKKESFPLTVTSAQKNPTAFYLCASSRGQVNTGELFFGEGSRLTVL.

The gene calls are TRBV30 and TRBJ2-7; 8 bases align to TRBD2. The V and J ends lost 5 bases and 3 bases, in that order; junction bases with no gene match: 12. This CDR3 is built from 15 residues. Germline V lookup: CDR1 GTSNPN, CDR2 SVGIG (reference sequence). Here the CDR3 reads CAWDSGNDAFYEQYF. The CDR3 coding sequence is TGTGCCTGGGATAGCGGGAACGATGCTTTCTACGAGCAGTACTTC.

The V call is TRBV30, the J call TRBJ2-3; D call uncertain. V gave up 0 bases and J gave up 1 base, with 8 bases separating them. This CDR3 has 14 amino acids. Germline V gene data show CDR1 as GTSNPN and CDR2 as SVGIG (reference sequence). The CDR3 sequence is CAWSVRGGTDTQYF. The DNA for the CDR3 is TGTGCCTGGAGTGTACGAGGCGGCACAGATACGCAGTATTTT.

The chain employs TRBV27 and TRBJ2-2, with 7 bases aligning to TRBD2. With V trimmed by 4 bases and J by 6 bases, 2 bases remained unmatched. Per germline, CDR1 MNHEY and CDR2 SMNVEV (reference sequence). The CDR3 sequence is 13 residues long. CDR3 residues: CASSSSGPGELFF. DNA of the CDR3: TGTGCCAGCAGTTCTAGCGGCCCCGGGGAGCTGTTTTTT.

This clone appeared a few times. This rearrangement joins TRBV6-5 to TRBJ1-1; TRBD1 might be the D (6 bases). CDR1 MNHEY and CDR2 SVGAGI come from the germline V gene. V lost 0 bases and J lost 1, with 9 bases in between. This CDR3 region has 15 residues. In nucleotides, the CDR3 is TGTGCCAGCAGTTACTCAATAGGGGGGAACACTGAAGCTTTCTTT. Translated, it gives CASSYSIGGNTEAFF.

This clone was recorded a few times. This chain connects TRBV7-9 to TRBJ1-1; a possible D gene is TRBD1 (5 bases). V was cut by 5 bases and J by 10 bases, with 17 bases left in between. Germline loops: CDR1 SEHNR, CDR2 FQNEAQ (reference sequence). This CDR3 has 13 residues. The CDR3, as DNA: TGTGCCAGCAGCACCTCGGGACTGGATCGAGCTTTCTTT. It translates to CASSTSGLDRAFF. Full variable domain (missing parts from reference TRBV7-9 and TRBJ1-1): DTGVSQNPRHKITKRGQNVTFRCDPISEHNRLYWYRQTLGQGPEFLTYFQNEAQLEKSRLLSDRFSAERPKGSFSTLEIQRTEQGDSAMYLCASSTSGLDRAFFGQGTRLTVV.

The CDR3 region has the DNA TGTGCCAGCAGTCCTAGCGGGGGGAACTCCTACGAGCAGTACTTC. This translates into CASSPSGGNSYEQYF. The V and J genes are TRBV6-5 and TRBJ2-7; 11 bases fit TRBD2. There are 15 residues in the CDR3. Germline trimming cut 5 bases from V and 0 bases from J; bases unmatched to any gene: 3. The V gene's germline CDR1 is MNHEY and CDR2 SVGAGI.

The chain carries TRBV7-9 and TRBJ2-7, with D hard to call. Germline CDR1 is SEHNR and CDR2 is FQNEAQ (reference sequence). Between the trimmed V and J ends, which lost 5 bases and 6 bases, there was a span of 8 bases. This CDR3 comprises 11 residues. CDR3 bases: TGTGCCAGCAGCCCAACGGGCGAGCAGTACTTC. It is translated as CASSPTGEQYF.

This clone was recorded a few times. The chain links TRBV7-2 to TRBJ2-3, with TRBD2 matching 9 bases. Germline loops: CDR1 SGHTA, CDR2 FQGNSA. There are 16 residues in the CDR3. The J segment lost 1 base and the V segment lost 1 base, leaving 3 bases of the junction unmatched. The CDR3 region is CASSLGRTSGTDTQYF. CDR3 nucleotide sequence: TGTGCCAGCAGCTTAGGTCGGACTAGCGGCACAGATACGCAGTATTTT.

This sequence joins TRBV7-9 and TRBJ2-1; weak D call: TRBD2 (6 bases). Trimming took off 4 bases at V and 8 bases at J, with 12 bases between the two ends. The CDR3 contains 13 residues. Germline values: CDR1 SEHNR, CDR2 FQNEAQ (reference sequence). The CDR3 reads CASSSGPSDEQFF. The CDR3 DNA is TGTGCCAGCAGCTCGGGTCCTAGCGATGAGCAGTTCTTC.

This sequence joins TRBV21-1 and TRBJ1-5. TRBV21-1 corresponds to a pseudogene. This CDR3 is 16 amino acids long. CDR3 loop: CASSKALSRENQPQHF. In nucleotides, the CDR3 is TGTGCCAGCAGCAAAGCGCTTTCCAGGGAGAATCAGCCCCAGCATTTT.

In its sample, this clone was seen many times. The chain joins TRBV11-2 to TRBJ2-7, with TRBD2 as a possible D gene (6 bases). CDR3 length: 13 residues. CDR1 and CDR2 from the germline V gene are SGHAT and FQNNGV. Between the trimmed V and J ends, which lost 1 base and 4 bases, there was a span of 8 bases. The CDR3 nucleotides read TGTGCCAGCAGCTTAGGGGCGGGGTACGAGCAGTACTTC. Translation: CASSLGAGYEQYF.

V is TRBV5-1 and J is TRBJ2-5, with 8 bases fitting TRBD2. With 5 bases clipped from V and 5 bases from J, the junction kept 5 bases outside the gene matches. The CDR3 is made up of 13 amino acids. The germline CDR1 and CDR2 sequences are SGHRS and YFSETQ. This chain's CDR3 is CASSDGGGETQYF. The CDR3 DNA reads TGCGCCAGCAGTGACGGCGGGGGGGAGACCCAGTACTTC.

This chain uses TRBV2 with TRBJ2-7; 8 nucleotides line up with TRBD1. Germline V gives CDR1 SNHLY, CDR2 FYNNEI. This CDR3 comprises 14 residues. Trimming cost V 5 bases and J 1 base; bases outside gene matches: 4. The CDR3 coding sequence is TGTGCCAGCAGTAAAGGACAGGGATCCTACGAGCAGTACTTC. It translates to CASSKGQGSYEQYF. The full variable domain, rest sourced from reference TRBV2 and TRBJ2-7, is EPEVTQTPSHQVTQMGQEVILRCVPISNHLYFYWYRQILGQKVEFLVSFYNNEISEKSEIFDDQFSVERPDGSNFTLKIRSTKLEDSAMYFCASSKGQGSYEQYFGPGTRLTVT.

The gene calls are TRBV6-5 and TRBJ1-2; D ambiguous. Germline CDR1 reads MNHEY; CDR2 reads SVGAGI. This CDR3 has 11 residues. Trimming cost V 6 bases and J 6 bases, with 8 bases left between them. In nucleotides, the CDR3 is TGTGCCAGCAGCTTCGGCCATGGCTACACCTTC. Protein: CASSFGHGYTF.

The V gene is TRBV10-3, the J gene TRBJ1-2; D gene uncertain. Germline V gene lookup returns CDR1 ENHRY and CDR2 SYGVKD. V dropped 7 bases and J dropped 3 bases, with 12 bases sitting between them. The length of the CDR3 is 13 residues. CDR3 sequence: CAIMEGRDYGYTF. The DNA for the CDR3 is TGTGCCATCATGGAGGGAAGGGACTATGGCTACACCTTC.

Here the CDR3 DNA reads TGTGCCAGCAGTTTGGACACAGGGAGTGGCCGCCGGACAGATACGCAGTATTTT. Its translation: CASSLDTGSGRRTDTQYF. The gene calls are TRBV28 and TRBJ2-3; perhaps TRBD1 as D (6 bases). Germline CDR1 MDHEN, CDR2 SYDVKM. The CDR3 is made up of 18 amino acids. V was clipped by 3 bases and J by 3 bases, with 22 bases between them.

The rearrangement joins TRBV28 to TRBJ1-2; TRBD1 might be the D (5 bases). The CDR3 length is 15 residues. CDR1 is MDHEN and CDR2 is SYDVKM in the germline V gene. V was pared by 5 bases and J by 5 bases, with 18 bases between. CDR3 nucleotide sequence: TGTGCCAGCAGTCCCCCCAGTGGGGGTGGGTATGGCTACACCTTC. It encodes CASSPPSGGGYGYTF.

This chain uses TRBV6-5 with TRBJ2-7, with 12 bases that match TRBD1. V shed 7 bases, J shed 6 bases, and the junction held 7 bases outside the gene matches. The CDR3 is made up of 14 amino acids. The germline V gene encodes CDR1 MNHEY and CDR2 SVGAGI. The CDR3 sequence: CASKSGTGGSEQYF. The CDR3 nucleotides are TGTGCCAGCAAATCCGGGACAGGGGGCAGCGAGCAGTACTTC.

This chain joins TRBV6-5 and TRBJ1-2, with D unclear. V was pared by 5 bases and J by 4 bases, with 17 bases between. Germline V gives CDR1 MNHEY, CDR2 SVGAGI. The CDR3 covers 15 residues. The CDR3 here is CASSPSWGLGYGYTF. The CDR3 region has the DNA TGTGCCAGCAGTCCTTCATGGGGTCTCGGCTATGGCTACACCTTC.

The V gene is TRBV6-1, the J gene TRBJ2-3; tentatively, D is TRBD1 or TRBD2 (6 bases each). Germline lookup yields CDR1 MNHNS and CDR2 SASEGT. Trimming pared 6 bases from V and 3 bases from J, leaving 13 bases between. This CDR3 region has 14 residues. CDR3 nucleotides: TGTGCCAGCAGGGAGGGGGGTGGTACAGATACGCAGTATTTT. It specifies CASREGGGTDTQYF.

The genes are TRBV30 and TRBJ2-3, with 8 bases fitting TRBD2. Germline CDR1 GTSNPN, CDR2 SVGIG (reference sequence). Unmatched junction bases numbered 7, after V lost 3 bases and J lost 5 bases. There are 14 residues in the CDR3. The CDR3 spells CAWRPGGGRDTQYF. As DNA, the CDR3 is TGTGCCTGGAGACCGGGGGGGGGTCGAGATACGCAGTATTTT.

The CDR3 loop reads CASSPQGLETQYF. CDR3 nucleotides: TGTGCCAGCTCGCCCCAGGGGTTAGAGACCCAGTACTTC. The chain is built from TRBV18 and TRBJ2-5; perhaps TRBD1 as D (6 bases). V dropped 6 bases and J dropped 4 bases, with 12 bases sitting between them. The CDR3 totals 13 residues. CDR1 and CDR2 from the germline V gene are KGHSH and LQKENI.

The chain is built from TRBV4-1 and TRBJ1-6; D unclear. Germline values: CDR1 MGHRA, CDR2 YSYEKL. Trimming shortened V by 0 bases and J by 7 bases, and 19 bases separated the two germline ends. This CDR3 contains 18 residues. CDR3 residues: CASSQDLSPRGSNSPLHF. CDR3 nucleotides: TGCGCCAGCAGCCAAGATCTGAGCCCCAGAGGGTCGAATTCACCCCTCCACTTT.

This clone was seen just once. CDR3 DNA: TGCGCCAGCAGCTTAGCCAGGGATGGAACTAATGAAAAACTGTTTTTT. Amino acids: CASSLARDGTNEKLFF. The rearrangement joins TRBV5-1 to TRBJ1-4, with D possibly being TRBD1 (5 bases). This CDR3 region has 16 residues. The V end lost 2 bases, the J end lost 1 base, and 12 bases lay between the germline ends. In germline, CDR1 is SGHRS, CDR2 YFSETQ.